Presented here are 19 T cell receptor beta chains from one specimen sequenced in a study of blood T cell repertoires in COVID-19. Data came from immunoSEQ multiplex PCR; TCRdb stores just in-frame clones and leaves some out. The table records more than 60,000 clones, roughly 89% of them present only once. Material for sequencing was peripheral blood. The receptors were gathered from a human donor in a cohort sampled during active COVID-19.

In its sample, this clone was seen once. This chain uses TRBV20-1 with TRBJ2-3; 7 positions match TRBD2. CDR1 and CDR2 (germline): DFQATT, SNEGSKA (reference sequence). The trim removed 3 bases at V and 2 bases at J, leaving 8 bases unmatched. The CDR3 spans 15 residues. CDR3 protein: CSASSPSGVTDTQYF. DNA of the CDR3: TGCAGTGCTAGTTCGCCCAGCGGGGTCACAGATACGCAGTATTTT.

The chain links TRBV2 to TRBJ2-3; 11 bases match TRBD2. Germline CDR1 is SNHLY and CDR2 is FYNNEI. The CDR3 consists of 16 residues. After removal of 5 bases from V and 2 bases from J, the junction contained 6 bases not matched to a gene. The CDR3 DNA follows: TGTGCCAGCAGTCTCACTAGCGGGGGCCACACAGATACGCAGTATTTT. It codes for CASSLTSGGHTDTQYF.

The CDR3, as DNA: TGTGCCAGCAGCTCCCCACTAGCGGGGGCCCGTGCTAGCACAGATACGCAGTATTTT. Its translation: CASSSPLAGARASTDTQYF. The chain has TRBV7-9 and TRBJ2-3; the match to TRBD2 covers 11 bases. This CDR3 is 19 amino acids long. Germline lookup yields CDR1 SEHNR and CDR2 FQNEAQ (reference sequence). J was trimmed by 0 bases and V by 4 bases; bases with no gene match: 12.

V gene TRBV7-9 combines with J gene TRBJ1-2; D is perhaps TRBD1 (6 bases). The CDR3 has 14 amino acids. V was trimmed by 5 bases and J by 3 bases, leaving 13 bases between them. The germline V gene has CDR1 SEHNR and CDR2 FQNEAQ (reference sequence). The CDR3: CASSLTGIDYGYTF. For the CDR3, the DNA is TGTGCCAGCAGCCTGACAGGAATTGACTATGGCTACACCTTC.

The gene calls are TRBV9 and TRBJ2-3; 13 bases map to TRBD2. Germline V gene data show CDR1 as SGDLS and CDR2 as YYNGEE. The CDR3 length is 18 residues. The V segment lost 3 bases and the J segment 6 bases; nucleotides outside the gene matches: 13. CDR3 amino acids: CASSARPILAGGRDTQYF. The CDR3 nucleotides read TGTGCCAGCAGCGCAAGACCCATACTAGCGGGGGGGCGGGATACGCAGTATTTT.

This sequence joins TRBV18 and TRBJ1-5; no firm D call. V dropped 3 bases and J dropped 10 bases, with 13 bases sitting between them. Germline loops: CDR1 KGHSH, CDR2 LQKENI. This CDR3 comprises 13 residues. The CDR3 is CASSPSQEEPQHF. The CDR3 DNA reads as TGTGCCAGCTCACCTTCTCAGGAGGAACCCCAGCATTTT. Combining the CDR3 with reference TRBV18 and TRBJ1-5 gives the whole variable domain NAGVMQNPRHLVRRRGQEARLRCSPMKGHSHVYWYRQLPEEGLKFMVYLQKENIIDESGMPKERFSAEFPKEGPSILRIQQVVRGDSAAYFCASSPSQEEPQHFGDGTRLSIL.

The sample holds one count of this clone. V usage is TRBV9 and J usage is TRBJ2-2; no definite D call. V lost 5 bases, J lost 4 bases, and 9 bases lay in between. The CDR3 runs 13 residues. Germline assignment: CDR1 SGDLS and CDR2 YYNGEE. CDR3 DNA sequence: TGTGCCAGCAGGTCCGCGGCCACCGGGGAGCTGTTTTTT. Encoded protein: CASRSAATGELFF.

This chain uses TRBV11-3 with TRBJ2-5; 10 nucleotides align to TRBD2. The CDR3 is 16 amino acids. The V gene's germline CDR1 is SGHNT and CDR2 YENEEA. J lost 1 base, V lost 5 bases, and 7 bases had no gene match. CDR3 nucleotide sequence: TGTGCCAGCAGCCTCCGGACTAGCGGACGCCAAGAGACCCAGTACTTC. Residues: CASSLRTSGRQETQYF.

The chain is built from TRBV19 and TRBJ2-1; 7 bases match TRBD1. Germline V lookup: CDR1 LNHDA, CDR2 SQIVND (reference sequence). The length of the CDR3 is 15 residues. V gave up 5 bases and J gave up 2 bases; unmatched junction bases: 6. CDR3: CASSRQTGPYNEQFF. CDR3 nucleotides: TGTGCCAGTAGTCGTCAGACAGGGCCCTACAATGAGCAGTTCTTC. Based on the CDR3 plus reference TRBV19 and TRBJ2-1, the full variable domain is DGGITQSPKYLFRKEGQNVTLSCEQNLNHDAMYWYRQDPGQGLRLIYYSQIVNDFQKGDIAEGYSVSREKKESFPLTVTSAQKNPTAFYLCASSRQTGPYNEQFFGPGTRLTVL.

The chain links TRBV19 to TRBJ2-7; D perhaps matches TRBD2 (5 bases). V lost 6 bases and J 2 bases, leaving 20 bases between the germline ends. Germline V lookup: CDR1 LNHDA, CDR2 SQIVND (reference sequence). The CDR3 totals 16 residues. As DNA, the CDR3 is TGTGCCAGTAGGTACACTACTCGGACTCTAGCCTACGAGCAGTACTTC. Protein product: CASRYTTRTLAYEQYF.

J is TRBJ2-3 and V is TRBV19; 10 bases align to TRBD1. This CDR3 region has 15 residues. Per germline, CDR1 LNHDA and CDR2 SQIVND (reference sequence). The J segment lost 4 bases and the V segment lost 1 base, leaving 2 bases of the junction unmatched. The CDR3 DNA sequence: TGTGCCAGTAGTATAGGGACAGGGGGGGCAGATACGCAGTATTTT. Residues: CASSIGTGGADTQYF.

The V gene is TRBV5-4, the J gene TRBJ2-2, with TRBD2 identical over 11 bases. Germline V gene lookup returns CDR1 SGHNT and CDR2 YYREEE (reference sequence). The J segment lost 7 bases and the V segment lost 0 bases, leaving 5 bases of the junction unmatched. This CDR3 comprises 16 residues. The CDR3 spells CASSLELAGGSGELFF. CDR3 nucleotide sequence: TGTGCCAGCAGCTTGGAGCTAGCGGGGGGTAGCGGGGAGCTGTTTTTT.

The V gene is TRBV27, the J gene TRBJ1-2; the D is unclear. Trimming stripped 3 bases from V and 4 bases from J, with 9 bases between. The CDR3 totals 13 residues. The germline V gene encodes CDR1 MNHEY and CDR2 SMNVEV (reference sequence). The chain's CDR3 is CASSFSVSYGYTF. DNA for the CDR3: TGTGCCAGCAGTTTCAGCGTGTCCTATGGCTACACCTTC.

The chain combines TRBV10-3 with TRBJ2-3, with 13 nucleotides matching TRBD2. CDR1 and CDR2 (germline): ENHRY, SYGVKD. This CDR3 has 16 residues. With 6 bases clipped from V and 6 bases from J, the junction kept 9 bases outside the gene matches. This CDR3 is CAISRPTSGGADTQYF. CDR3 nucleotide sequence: TGTGCCATCAGCCGGCCCACTAGCGGGGGGGCGGATACGCAGTATTTT.

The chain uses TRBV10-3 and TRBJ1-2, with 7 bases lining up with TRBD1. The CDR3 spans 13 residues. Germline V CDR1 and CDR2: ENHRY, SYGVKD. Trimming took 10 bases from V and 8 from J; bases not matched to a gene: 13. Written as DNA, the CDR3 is TGTGCCAACCAAAATAACAGGGGTGACGGCTACACCTTC. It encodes CANQNNRGDGYTF.

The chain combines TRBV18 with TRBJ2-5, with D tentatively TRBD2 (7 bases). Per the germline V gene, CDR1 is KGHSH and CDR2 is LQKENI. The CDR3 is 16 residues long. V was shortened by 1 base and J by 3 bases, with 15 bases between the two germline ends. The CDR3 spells CASSPLPRGGEETQYF. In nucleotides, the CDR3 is TGTGCCAGCTCACCACTCCCTAGGGGGGGAGAAGAGACCCAGTACTTC.

The CDR3 region is CASSYLADQETQYF. CDR3 nucleotides: TGTGCCAGCAGTTATTTAGCAGACCAAGAGACCCAGTACTTC. V and J are TRBV6-2 or TRBV6-3 and TRBJ2-5, with no clear D. From germline, CDR1 is MNHEY and CDR2 SVGEGT. Trimming took 3 bases from V and 0 from J, leaving 8 bases between them. The CDR3 is made up of 14 amino acids.

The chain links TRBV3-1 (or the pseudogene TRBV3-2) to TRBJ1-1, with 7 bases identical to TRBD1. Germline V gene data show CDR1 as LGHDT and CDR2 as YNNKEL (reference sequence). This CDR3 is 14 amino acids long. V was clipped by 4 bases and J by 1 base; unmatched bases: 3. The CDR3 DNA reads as TGTGCCAGCAGCCTGGGACAGTCGAACACTGAAGCTTTCTTT. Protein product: CASSLGQSNTEAFF.

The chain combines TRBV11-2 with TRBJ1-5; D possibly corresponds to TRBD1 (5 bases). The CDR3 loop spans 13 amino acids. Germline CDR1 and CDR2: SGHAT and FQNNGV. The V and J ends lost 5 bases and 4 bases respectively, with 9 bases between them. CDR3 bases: TGTGCCAGCAGCCCTGGACATAATCAGCCCCAGCATTTT. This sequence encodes CASSPGHNQPQHF.